This T cell receptor (beta chain) was identified during a study of cytomegalovirus exposure and HLA in healthy donors. Findings and limits, study-wide: Using the classifier, cytomegalovirus status was reportedly diagnosed with high specificity and sensitivity. A later analysis, which compared TCR beta chains of equal frequency, found the HLA-associated ones more clonally expanded. Later analysis demonstrated an association between a missense DCLRE1C variant and TCR beta V- and J-gene trimming.

PCR involved 60 Vbeta and 13 Jbeta primers. TCRdb's copy holds only in-frame clones and misses some; the assay was immunoSEQ multiplex PCR. The sample includes about 150,000 clones, roughly three quarters of them seen just once. About this clone: What it binds is not known.

The receptor was isolated from a man aged 25 to 40 in good health and CMV-seronegative. Sequencing was carried out using PBMCs.

CDR3 in amino acids: CASSETGSADTQYF. The CDR3 nucleotides are TGTGCCAGCTCAGAGACAGGGTCCGCAGATACGCAGTATTTT. This rearrangement joins TRBV18 to TRBJ2-3, with 7 bases fitting TRBD1. The CDR3 covers 14 residues. From germline, CDR1 is KGHSH and CDR2 LQKENI. The J segment lost 4 bases and the V segment lost 5 bases, leaving 6 bases of the junction unmatched. Variable domain in full (rest from reference TRBV18 and TRBJ2-3): NAGVMQNPRHLVRRRGQEARLRCSPMKGHSHVYWYRQLPEEGLKFMVYLQKENIIDESGMPKERFSAEFPKEGPSILRIQQVVRGDSAAYFCASSETGSADTQYFGPGTRLTVL.